Sequencing of this T cell receptor (beta chain) was carried out in a study of graft-versus-host responses after intestinal transplantation. At the level of the study: Each recipient received anti-thymocyte globulin induction, then tacrolimus and steroids for approximately three years.

Sequencing was performed with immunoSEQ multiplex PCR; in TCRdb, only in-frame clones are kept and a portion is missing. The table lists 70,000 to 95,000 clones, approximately 92% of them singletons, with around 1.1% in the top ten. Trimming took 2 bases from V and 2 from J, leaving 8 bases between them. Germline V gene data show CDR1 as KGHSY and CDR2 as FQNENV. The CDR3 is 14 amino acids. Worth noting for this clone: The antigen is not known.

The clonotype was recovered from a human donor who was the organ donor for an intestinal transplant. This chain links TRBV16 with TRBJ2-3; possible D gene TRBD2, 6 bases. The sample in question was unstimulated CD8+ T cells sorted from spleen or lymph node cells, obtained before transplant. The CDR3 protein is CASSQRLDTDTQYF. The CDR3 coding sequence is TGTGCCAGCAGCCAAAGACTAGACACAGATACGCAGTATTTT.